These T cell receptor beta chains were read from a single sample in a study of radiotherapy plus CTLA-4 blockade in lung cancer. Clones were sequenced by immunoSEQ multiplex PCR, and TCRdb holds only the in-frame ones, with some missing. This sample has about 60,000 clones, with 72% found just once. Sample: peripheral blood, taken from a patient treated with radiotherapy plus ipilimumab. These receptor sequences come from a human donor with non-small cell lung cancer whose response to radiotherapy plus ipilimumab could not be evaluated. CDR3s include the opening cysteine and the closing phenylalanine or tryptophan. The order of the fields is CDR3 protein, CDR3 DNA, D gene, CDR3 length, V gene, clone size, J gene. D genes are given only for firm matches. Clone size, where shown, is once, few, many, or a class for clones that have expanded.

CDR3: CASNEGGNTEAFF
DNA: TGTGCCAGCAATGAAGGAGGAAACACTGAAGCTTTCTTT
D: .
length: 13
V: TRBV6-1
size: .
J: TRBJ1-1

CDR3: CASSGGRTGTTDMQYF
DNA: TGTGCCAGCAGCGGGGGCAGGACAGGGACGACAGATATGCAGTATTTT
D: TRBD1
length: 16
V: TRBV9
size: once
J: TRBJ2-3

CDR3: CAWSVSHDAADTQYF
DNA: TGTGCCTGGAGTGTATCCCATGACGCGGCAGATACGCAGTATTTT
D: .
length: 15
V: TRBV30
size: .
J: TRBJ2-3

CDR3: CASSEGRGFGEQYF
DNA: TGTGCCAGCAGTGAGGGCAGGGGCTTCGGCGAGCAGTACTTC
D: .
length: 14
V: TRBV2
size: .
J: TRBJ2-7

CDR3: CAISLDRPYNSPLHF
DNA: TGTGCCATCAGCTTGGACAGACCTTATAATTCACCCCTCCACTTT
D: .
length: 15
V: TRBV10-3
size: .
J: TRBJ1-6

CDR3: CASSKDKPGTGDEAFF
DNA: TGTGCCAGTAGTAAAGATAAGCCCGGGACAGGAGATGAAGCTTTCTTT
D: TRBD1
length: 16
V: TRBV19
size: .
J: TRBJ1-1

CDR3: CASSYITRDEQYF
DNA: TGTGCCAGCAGCTACATAACTAGAGACGAGCAGTACTTC
D: .
length: 13
V: TRBV5-5
size: .
J: TRBJ2-7

CDR3: CASRGTGNSDYGYTF
DNA: TGTGCCAGCAGGGGGACAGGGAATTCGGACTATGGCTACACCTTC
D: TRBD1
length: 15
V: TRBV6-1
size: .
J: TRBJ1-2

CDR3: CASSLVGGGSQETQYF
DNA: TGCGCCAGCAGCTTGGTCGGCGGGGGGTCCCAAGAGACCCAGTACTTC
D: TRBD2
length: 16
V: TRBV5-1
size: .
J: TRBJ2-5

CDR3: CASSVVDRAGGYTF
DNA: TGTGCCAGCAGCGTAGTCGACAGGGCAGGAGGCTACACCTTC
D: TRBD1
length: 14
V: TRBV9
size: .
J: TRBJ1-2

CDR3: CASSSWDRGSDNEQFF
DNA: TGCGCCAGCAGCTCGTGGGACAGGGGTAGCGACAATGAGCAGTTCTTC
D: TRBD1
length: 16
V: TRBV5-1
size: .
J: TRBJ2-1

CDR3: CASSPGGLAVQETQYF
DNA: TGTGCCAGCAGCCCAGGGGGACTAGCGGTACAAGAGACCCAGTACTTC
D: TRBD2
length: 16
V: TRBV11-3
size: .
J: TRBJ2-5

CDR3: CASIDRVGNSPLHF
DNA: TGTGCCAGTATAGACAGGGTTGGTAATTCACCCCTCCACTTT
D: TRBD1
length: 14
V: TRBV2
size: .
J: TRBJ1-6

CDR3: CASIKGVPGGSNQPQHF
DNA: TGTGCCAGCATTAAGGGAGTCCCAGGGGGAAGCAATCAGCCCCAGCATTTT
D: .
length: 17
V: TRBV21-1
size: .
J: TRBJ1-5

CDR3: CASSLGAEQYF
DNA: TGTGCCAGCAGCTTAGGGGCCGAGCAGTACTTC
D: .
length: 11
V: TRBV7-9
size: .
J: TRBJ2-7

CDR3: CASSLDRPGELFF
DNA: TGTGCCAGCAGCTTAGACAGGCCCGGGGAGCTGTTTTTT
D: .
length: 13
V: TRBV7-2
size: few
J: TRBJ2-2

CDR3: CASRLAGTGTDTQYF
DNA: TGCGCCAGCAGGCTAGCGGGAACGGGCACAGATACGCAGTATTTT
D: TRBD2
length: 15
V: TRBV5-1
size: .
J: TRBJ2-3

CDR3: CASSLQGSDGYTF
DNA: TGTGCCAGCAGCTTACAGGGGAGTGATGGCTACACCTTC
D: .
length: 13
V: TRBV7-2
size: .
J: TRBJ1-2